This T cell receptor (beta chain) was sequenced during a study of radiation and T cells in renal cell carcinoma. Study-wide background: Nephrectomy followed 15 Gy stereotactic body radiation by 4 weeks.

Generated by immunoSEQ multiplex PCR, the TCRdb table keeps only in-frame clones and is missing some. In the table there are about 130,000 clones, roughly 77% of which are singletons. CDR3 length equals 15 residues. Per the germline V gene, CDR1 is SGHVS and CDR2 is FNYEAQ. The ends were cut back, 5 bases at V and 1 base at J, with 14 bases in the middle. In the case of this clone: Its antigen is still unknown.

The time point was: blood 2 weeks post-SBRT. As to treatment: 15 Gy SBRT to primary tumor, nephrectomy 4 weeks later. Findings and limits, study-wide: No pretreatment tumor biopsies were available for baseline clonotypes. From baseline, blood top tumor clonotypes peaked at 2 weeks post-radiation.

The chain has TRBV7-6 and TRBJ2-5; no reliable D call. The sequences come from blood, collected from a patient whose treatment included radiotherapy and nephrectomy. This receptor was identified in a woman aged 60-70 years with renal cell carcinoma. The CDR3 region is CASSAALPFQETQYF. CDR3 nucleotide sequence: TGTGCCAGCAGCGCTGCCCTACCTTTCCAAGAGACCCAGTACTTC.